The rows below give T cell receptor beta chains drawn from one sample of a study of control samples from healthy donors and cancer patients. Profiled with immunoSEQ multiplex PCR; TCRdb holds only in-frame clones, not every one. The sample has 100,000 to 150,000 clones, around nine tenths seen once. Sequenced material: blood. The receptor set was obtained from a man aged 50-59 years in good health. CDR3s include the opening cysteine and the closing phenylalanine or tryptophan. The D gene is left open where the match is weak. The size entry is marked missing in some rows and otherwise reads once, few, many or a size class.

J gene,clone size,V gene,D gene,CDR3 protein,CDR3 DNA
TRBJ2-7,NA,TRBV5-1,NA,CASSLTVLTGEVVQYF,TGCGCCAGCAGCCTAACGGTCTTAACAGGGGAGGTAGTGCAGTACTTC
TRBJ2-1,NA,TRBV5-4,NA,CASSGGTKGTGNEQFF,TGTGCCAGCAGCGGAGGAACAAAGGGGACGGGCAATGAGCAGTTCTTC
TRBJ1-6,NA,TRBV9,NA,CASSVEVTGNSPLHF,TGTGCCAGCAGCGTAGAAGTAACTGGTAATTCACCCCTCCACTTT
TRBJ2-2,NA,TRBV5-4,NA,CASTLGSTGELFF,TGTGCCAGCACCCTAGGGTCCACCGGGGAGCTGTTTTTT
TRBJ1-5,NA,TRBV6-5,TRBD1,CASRADRDGNQPQHF,TGTGCCAGCAGAGCGGACAGGGACGGCAATCAGCCCCAGCATTTT
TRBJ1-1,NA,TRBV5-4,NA,CASSSNTEAFF,TGTGCCAGCAGCTCCAACACTGAAGCTTTCTTT
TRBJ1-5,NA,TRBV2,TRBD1,CASSDRGFNQPQHF,TGTGCCAGCAGCGACAGGGGATTCAATCAGCCCCAGCATTTT
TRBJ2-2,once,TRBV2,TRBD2,CASSPSTSGGAFTGELFF,TGTGCCAGCAGTCCCTCGACTAGCGGGGGGGCGTTCACCGGGGAGCTGTTTTTT
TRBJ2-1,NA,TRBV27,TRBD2,CASGPGGGEQFF,TGTGCCAGCGGTCCGGGGGGTGGTGAGCAGTTCTTC
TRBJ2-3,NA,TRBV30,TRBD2,CARDSGGGTDTQYF,TGTGCCAGGGATAGCGGGGGGGGCACAGATACGCAGTATTTT
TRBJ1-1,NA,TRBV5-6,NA,CASSAGTAPNTEAFF,TGTGCCAGCAGTGCAGGGACGGCTCCGAACACTGAAGCTTTCTTT
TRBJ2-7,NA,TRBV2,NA,CASSGGRPGHF,TGTGCCAGCAGTGGAGGGAGACCCGGGCACTTC
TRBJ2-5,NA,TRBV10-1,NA,CASSDDLKETQYF,TGCGCCAGCAGTGATGACTTGAAAGAGACCCAGTACTTC
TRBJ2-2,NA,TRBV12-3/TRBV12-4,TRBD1,CASSLISDRALFF,TGTGCCAGCAGTTTAATTTCGGACAGGGCGTTGTTTTTT
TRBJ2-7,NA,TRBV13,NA,CASSLGAIRTRESYEQYF,TGTGCCAGCAGCTTAGGCGCGATTCGAACGAGGGAGTCCTACGAGCAGTACTTC
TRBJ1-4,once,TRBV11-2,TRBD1,CASSPRQGAEKLFF,TGTGCCAGCAGCCCCCGACAGGGTGCCGAAAAACTGTTTTTT
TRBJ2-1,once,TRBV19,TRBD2,CASSIAGSGGARKNNEQFF,TGTGCCAGTAGTATAGCGGGTAGCGGGGGAGCGCGAAAAAACAATGAGCAGTTCTTC
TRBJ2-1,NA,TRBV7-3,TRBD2,CASSNTSGGRLSSYNEQFF,TGTGCCAGCAGCAACACTAGCGGGGGCCGCCTGAGCTCCTACAATGAGCAGTTCTTC
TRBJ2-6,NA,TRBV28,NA,CASSLFEGLTGANVLTF,TGTGCCAGCAGTTTATTTGAGGGGTTAACTGGGGCCAACGTCCTGACTTTC
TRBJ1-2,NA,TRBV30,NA,CAWTPGGRGDLYGYTF,TGTGCCTGGACCCCCGGGGGTAGGGGGGATTTATATGGCTACACCTTC
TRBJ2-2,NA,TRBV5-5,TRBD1,CASSFAGQGALVGELFF,TGTGCCAGCAGCTTCGCGGGACAGGGGGCTCTGGTCGGGGAGCTGTTTTTT
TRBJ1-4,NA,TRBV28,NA,CASSTDSRSTNEKLFF,TGTGCCAGCAGTACAGACAGCCGATCAACTAATGAAAAACTGTTTTTT
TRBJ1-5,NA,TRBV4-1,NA,CASSRGYGRTDSNQPQHF,TGCGCCAGCAGCCGGGGTTACGGACGGACTGATAGCAATCAGCCCCAGCATTTT
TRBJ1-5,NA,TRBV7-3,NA,CANHNLNGGRRVNQPQHF,TGTGCCAACCACAACCTGAACGGGGGAAGAAGGGTCAATCAGCCCCAGCATTTT
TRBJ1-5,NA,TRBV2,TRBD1,CASTEVGTGLQPQHF,TGTGCCAGCACTGAAGTAGGGACAGGGCTTCAGCCCCAGCATTTT
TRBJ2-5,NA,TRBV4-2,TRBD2,CASSQFGTSGGPETQYF,TGTGCCAGCAGCCAATTCGGGACTAGCGGGGGGCCGGAGACCCAGTACTTC
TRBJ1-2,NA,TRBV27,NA,CASKGGMGYTF,TGTGCCAGCAAGGGGGGAATGGGCTACACCTTC
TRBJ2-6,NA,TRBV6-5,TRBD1,CAIDTTGAGANVLTF,TGTGCCATTGACACCACAGGGGCGGGGGCCAACGTCCTGACTTTC
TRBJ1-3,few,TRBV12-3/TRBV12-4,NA,CASSLPHTIYF,TGTGCCAGCAGTTTACCGCACACCATATATTTT
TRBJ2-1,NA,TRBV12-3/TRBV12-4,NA,CASSWGSNEQFF,TGTGCCAGCAGCTGGGGAAGCAATGAGCAGTTCTTC
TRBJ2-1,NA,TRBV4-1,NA,CASSKRVRDEQFF,TGCGCCAGCAGCAAAAGAGTGAGAGATGAGCAGTTCTTC
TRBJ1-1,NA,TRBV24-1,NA,CATSDRRGTEAFF,TGTGCCACCAGTGACAGGAGAGGGACTGAAGCTTTCTTT
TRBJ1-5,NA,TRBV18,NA,CASSSDSSQPQHF,TGTGCCAGCTCATCCGACAGCAGTCAGCCCCAGCATTTT
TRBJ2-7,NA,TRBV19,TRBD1,CASSTRDRDYEQYF,TGTGCCAGTAGTACCCGGGACAGGGACTACGAGCAGTACTTC
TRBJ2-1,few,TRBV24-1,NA,CATSDQTATAYNEQFF,TGTGCCACCAGTGATCAGACAGCGACGGCCTACAATGAGCAGTTCTTC
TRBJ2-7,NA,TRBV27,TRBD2,CASRELAGRSYEQYF,TGTGCCAGCAGGGAACTAGCGGGCCGCTCCTACGAGCAGTACTTC
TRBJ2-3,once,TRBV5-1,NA,CASSFGSTDTQYF,TGCGCCAGCAGCTTCGGTAGCACAGATACGCAGTATTTT
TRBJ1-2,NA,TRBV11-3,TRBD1,CASSLSWTGSYLSYGYTF,TGTGCCAGCAGCTTATCGTGGACAGGGTCTTATCTTAGCTATGGCTACACCTTC
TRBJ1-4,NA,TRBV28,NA,CASSLDGTSNEKLFF,TGTGCCAGCAGTTTAGATGGGACATCGAATGAAAAACTGTTTTTT
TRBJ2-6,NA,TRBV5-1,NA,CASSPEGGASFSGANVLTF,TGCGCCAGTTCCCCTGAAGGGGGGGCCAGCTTCTCTGGGGCCAACGTCCTGACTTTC
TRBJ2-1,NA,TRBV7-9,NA,CASSLGATENEQFF,TGTGCCAGCAGCTTAGGCGCGACGGAAAATGAGCAGTTCTTC
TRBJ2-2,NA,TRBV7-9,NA,CASSSSNRAGELFF,TGTGCCAGCAGCTCGTCAAACAGGGCCGGGGAGCTGTTTTTT
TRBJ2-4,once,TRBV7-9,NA,CASSSLGAKNIQYF,TGTGCCAGCAGTTCTCTTGGAGCCAAAAACATTCAGTACTTC
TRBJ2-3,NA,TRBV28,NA,CASSPAPSTDTQYF,TGTGCCAGCAGTCCGGCACCAAGCACAGATACGCAGTATTTT